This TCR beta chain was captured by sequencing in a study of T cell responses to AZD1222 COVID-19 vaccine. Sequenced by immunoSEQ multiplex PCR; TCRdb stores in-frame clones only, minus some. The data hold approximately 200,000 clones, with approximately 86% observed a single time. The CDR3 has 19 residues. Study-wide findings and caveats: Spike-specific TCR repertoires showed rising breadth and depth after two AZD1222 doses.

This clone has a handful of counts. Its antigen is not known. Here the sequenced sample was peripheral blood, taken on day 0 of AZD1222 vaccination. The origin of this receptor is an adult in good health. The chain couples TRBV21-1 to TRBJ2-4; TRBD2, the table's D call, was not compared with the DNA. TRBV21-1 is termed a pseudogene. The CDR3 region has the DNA TGTGCCAGCAGCAAAGTGTGGACTAGCGGGGGGCCACGAGGAAACATTCAGTACTTC. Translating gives CASSKVWTSGGPRGNIQYF.